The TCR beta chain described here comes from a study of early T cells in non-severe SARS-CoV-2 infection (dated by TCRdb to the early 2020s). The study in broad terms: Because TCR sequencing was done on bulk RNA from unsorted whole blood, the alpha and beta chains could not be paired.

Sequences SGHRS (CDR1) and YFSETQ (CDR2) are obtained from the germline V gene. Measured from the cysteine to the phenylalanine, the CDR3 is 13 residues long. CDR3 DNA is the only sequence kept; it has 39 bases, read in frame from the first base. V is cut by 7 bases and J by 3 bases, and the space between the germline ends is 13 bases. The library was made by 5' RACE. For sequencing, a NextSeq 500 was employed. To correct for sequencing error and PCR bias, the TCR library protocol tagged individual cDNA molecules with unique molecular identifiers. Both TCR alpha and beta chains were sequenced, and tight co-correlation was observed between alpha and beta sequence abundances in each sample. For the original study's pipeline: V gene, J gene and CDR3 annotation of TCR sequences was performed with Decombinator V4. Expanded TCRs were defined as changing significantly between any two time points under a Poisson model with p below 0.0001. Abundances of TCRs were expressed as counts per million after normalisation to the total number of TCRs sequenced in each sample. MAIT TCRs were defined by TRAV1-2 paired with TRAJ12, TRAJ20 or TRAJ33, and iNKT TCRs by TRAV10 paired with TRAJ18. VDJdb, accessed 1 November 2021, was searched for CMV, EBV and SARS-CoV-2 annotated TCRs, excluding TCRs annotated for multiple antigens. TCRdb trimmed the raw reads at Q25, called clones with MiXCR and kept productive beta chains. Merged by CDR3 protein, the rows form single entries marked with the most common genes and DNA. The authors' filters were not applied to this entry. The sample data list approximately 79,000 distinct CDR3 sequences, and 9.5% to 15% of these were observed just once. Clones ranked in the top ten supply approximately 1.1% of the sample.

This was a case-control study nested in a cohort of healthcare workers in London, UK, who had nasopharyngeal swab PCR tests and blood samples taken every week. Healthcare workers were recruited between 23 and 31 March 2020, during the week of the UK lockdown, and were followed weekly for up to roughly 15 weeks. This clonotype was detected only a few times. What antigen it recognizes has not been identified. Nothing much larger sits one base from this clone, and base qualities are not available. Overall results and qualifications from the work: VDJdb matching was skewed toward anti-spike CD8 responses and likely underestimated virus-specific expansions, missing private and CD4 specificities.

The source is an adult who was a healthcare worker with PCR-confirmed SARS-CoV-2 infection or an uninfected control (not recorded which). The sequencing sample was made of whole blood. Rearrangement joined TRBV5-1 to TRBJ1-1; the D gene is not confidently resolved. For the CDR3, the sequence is CASSEGTDTEAFF. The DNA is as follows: TGCGCCAGCTCAGAAGGTACCGACACTGAAGCTTTCTTT.